This paragraph covers one TCR beta chain sequence. Its antigen is as yet unknown. Time point given: persistent/refractory GD, antithyroid drugs over 5 years with positive TRAb. PBMCs provided the RNA from which the TCR library was made. Patients were enrolled at an endocrinology department in Xi'an, China. Construction of TCR beta libraries relied on iRepertoire HTBI primers and on Arm-PCR targeting CDR3 regions. TCRdb called the multiplex PCR reads again in MiXCR, with one record for every CDR3 protein. This sample yields 400,000 to 500,000 distinct CDR3 sequences, of which roughly 20% are seen a single time; 7% to 9.5% belongs to the top ten. This sample stems from a study of regulatory T cells in long-lasting Graves disease. The study, taken as a whole, reports: With a small sample size, accuracy may have been reduced.

Germline loops: CDR1 LNHNV, CDR2 YYDKDF (reference sequence). This CDR3 region has 13 residues. Deletions cut 0 bases from V and 5 bases from J, with 7 bases between. The rearrangement joins TRBV15 to TRBJ2-5; D gene ambiguous. This clonotype was sampled from a female donor with Graves disease. The specimen comprised peripheral blood mononuclear cells (PBMCs), sampled when the disease was refractory, from a patient treated with antithyroid drugs. In DNA, the CDR3 is TGTGCCACCAGCAGAGATAAATCGGAGACCCAGTACTTC. It translates to CATSRDKSETQYF.